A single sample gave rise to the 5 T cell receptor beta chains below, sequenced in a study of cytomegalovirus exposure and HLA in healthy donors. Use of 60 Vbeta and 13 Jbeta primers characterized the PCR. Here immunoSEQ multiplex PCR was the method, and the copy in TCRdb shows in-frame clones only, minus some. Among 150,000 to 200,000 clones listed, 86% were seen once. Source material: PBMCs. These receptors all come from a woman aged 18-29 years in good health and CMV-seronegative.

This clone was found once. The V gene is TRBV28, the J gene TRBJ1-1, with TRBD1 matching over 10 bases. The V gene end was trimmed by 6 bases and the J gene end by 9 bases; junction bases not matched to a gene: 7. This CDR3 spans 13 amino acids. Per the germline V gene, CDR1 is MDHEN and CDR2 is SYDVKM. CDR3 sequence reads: CASSLPGQGQAFF. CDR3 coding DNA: TGTGCCAGCAGCCTCCCGGGACAGGGGCAAGCTTTCTTT.

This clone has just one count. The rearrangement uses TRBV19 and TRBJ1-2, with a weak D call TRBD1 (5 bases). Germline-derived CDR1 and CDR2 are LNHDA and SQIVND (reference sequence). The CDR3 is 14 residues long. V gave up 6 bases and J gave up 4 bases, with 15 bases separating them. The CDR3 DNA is TGTGCCAGTAGGACAGATATGGAACTCTATGGCTACACCTTC. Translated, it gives CASRTDMELYGYTF.

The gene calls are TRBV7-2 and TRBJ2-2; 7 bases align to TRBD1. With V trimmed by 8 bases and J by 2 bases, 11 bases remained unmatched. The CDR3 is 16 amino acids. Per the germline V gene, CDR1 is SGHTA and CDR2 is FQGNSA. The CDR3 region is CASPKELGGNTGELFF. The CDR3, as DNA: TGTGCCAGCCCCAAAGAACTAGGGGGCAACACCGGGGAGCTGTTTTTT. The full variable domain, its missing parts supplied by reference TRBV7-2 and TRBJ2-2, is GAGVSQSPSNKVTEKGKDVELRCDPISGHTALYWYRQSLGQGLEFLIYFQGNSAPDKSGLPSDRFSAERTGGSVSTLTIQRTQQEDSAVYLCASPKELGGNTGELFFGEGSRLTVL.

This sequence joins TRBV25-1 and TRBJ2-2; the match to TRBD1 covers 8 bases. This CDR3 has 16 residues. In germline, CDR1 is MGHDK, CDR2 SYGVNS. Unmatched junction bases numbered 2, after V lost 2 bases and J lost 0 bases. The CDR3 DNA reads TGTGCCAGCAGTGAAAGGACAGGGACGAACACCGGGGAGCTGTTTTTT. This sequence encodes CASSERTGTNTGELFF.

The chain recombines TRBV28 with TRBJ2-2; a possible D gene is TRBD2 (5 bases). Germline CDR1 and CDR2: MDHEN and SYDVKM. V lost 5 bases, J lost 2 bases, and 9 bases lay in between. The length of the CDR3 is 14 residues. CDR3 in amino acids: CASSLGLNTGELFF. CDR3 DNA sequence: TGTGCCAGCAGTCTCGGACTTAACACCGGGGAGCTGTTTTTT.